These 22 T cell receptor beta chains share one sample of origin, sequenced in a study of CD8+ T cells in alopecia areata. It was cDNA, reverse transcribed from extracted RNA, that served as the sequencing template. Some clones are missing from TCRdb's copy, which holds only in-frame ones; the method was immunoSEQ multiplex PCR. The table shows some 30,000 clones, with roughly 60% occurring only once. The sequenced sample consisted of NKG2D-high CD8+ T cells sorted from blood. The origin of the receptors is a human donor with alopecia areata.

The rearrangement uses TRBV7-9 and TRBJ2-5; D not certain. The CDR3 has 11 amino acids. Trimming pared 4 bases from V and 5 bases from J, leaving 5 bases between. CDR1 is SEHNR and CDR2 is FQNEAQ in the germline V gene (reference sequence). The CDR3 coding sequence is TGTGCCAGCAGCTCGGTCGAGACCCAGTACTTC. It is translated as CASSSVETQYF.

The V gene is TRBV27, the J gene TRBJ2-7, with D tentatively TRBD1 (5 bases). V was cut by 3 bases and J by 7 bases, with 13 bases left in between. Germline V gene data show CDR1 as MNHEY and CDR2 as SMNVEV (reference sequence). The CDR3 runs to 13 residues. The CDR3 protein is CASSFHRYMEQYF. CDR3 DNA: TGTGCCAGCAGTTTTCACAGGTATATGGAGCAGTACTTC.

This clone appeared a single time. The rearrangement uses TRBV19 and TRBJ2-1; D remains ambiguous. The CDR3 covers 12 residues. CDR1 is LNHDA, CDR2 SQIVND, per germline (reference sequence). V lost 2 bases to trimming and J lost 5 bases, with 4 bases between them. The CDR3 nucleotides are TGTGCCAGTAGTATATACCACAATGAGCAGTTCTTC. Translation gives CASSIYHNEQFF.

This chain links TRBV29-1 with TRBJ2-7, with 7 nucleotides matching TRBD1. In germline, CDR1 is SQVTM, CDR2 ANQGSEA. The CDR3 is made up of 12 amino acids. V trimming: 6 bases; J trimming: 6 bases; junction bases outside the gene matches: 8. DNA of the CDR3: TGCAGCGTGGCTGACAGGGATGGCGAGCAGTACTTC. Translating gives CSVADRDGEQYF.

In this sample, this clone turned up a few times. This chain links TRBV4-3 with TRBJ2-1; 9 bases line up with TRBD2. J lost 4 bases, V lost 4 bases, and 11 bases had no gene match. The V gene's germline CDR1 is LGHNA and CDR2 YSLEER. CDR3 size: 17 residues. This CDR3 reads CASSRLAGETNYNEQFF. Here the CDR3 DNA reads TGCGCCAGCAGCCGATTAGCGGGAGAGACGAATTACAATGAGCAGTTCTTC.

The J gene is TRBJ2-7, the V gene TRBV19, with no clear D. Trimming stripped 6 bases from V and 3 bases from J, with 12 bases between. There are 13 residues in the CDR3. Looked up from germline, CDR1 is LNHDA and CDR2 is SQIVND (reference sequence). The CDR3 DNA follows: TGTGCCAGTAGCAACGGGCTTCACTACGAGCAGTACTTC. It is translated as CASSNGLHYEQYF.

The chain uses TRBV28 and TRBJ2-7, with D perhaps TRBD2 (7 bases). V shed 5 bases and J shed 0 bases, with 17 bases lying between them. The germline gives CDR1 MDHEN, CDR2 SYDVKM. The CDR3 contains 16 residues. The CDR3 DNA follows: TGTGCCAGCAGTATCGTAACGGGGGGCGCCTCCTACGAGCAGTACTTC. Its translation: CASSIVTGGASYEQYF.

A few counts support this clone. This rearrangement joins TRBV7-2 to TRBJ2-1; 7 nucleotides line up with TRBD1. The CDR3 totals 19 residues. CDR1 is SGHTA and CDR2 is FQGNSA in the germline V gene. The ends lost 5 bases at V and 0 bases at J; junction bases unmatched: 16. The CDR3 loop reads CASSPRDSRSGYSYNEQFF. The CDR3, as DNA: TGTGCCAGCAGCCCTCGGGACAGCCGTTCGGGATACTCCTACAATGAGCAGTTCTTC. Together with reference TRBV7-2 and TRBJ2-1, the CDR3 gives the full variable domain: GAGVSQSPSNKVTEKGKDVELRCDPISGHTALYWYRQSLGQGLEFLIYFQGNSAPDKSGLPSDRFSAERTGGSVSTLTIQRTQQEDSAVYLCASSPRDSRSGYSYNEQFFGPGTRLTVL.

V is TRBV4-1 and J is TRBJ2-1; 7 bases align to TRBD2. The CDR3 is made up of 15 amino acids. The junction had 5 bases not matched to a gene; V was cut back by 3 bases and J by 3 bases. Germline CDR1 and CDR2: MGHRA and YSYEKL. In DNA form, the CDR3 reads TGCGCCAGCAGCCAGCTAGCGGAGAACTACAATGAGCAGTTCTTC. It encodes CASSQLAENYNEQFF.

CDR3: CASSSATRTGGYGYTF. DNA for the CDR3: TGTGCCAGCAGTTCAGCAACACGGACAGGGGGGTATGGCTACACCTTC. The chain carries TRBV27 and TRBJ1-2, with 10 bases identical to TRBD1. This CDR3 spans 16 amino acids. Germline V gene data show CDR1 as MNHEY and CDR2 as SMNVEV (reference sequence). V trimming: 4 bases; J trimming: 5 bases; junction bases outside the gene matches: 10.

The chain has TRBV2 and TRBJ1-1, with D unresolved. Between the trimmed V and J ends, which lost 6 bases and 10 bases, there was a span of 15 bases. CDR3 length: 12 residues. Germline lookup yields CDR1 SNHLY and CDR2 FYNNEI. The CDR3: CASSDPGVRAFF. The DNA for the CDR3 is TGTGCCAGCAGCGATCCGGGCGTGAGAGCTTTCTTT.

The CDR3 region is CSVGLAGVNEQYF. The CDR3 DNA reads as TGCAGCGTAGGACTAGCGGGAGTGAACGAGCAGTACTTC. The chain employs TRBV29-1 and TRBJ2-7; 13 positions match TRBD2. In germline, CDR1 is SQVTM, CDR2 ANQGSEA. The CDR3 is 13 residues long. The J segment lost 5 bases and the V segment lost 6 bases, leaving 4 bases of the junction unmatched.

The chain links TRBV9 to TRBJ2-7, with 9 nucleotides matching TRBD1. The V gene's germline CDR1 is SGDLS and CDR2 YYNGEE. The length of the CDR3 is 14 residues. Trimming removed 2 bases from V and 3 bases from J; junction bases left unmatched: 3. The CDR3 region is CASSVGTGHYEQYF. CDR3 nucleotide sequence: TGTGCCAGCAGCGTCGGGACAGGGCACTACGAGCAGTACTTC.

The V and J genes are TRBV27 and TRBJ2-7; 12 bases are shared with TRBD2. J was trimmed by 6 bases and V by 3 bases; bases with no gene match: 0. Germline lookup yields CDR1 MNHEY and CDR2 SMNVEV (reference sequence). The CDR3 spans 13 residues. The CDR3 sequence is CASSLGLAGEQYF. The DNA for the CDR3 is TGTGCCAGCAGTTTGGGACTAGCGGGCGAGCAGTACTTC.

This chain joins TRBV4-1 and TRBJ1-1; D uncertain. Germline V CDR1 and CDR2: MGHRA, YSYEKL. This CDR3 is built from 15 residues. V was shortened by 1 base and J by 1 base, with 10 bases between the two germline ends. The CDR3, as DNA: TGCGCCAGCAGCCAAGGGTTCGTAGAGAACACTGAAGCTTTCTTT. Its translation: CASSQGFVENTEAFF.

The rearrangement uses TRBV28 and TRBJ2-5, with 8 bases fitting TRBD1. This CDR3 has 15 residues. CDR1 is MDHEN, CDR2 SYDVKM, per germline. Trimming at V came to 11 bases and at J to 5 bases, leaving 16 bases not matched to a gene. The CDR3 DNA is TGTGCCGCCAGTCGTTGGGCAGGGGGCTGGGAGACCCAGTACTTC. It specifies CAASRWAGGWETQYF.

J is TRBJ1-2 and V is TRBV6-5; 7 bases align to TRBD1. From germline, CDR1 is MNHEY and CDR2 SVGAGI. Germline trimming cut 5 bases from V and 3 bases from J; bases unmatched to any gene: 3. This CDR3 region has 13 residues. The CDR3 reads CASSDRADYGYTF. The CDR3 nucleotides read TGTGCCAGCAGTGACAGGGCTGACTATGGCTACACCTTC.

In DNA, the CDR3 is TGTGCCAGCATCGGGAGGGCCTCCTACAATGAGCAGTTCTTC. Protein: CASIGRASYNEQFF. The gene calls are TRBV2 and TRBJ2-1, with TRBD2 matching over 8 bases. V was pared by 7 bases and J by 0 bases, with 2 bases of the junction left unmatched. The CDR3 contains 14 residues. Germline assignment: CDR1 SNHLY and CDR2 FYNNEI.

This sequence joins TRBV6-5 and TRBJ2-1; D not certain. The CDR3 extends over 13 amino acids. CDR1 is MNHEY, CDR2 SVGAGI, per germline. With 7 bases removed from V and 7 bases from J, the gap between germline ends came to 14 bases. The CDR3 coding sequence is TGTGCCAGCACCGTGTCCTTTGGGAATGAGCAGTTCTTC. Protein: CASTVSFGNEQFF.

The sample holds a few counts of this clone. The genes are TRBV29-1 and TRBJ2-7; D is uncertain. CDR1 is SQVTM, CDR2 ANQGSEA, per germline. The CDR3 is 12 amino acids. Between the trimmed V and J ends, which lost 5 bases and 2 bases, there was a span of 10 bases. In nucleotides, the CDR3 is TGCAGCGTTCTCGACCGTACCTACGAGCAGTACTTC. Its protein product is CSVLDRTYEQYF.

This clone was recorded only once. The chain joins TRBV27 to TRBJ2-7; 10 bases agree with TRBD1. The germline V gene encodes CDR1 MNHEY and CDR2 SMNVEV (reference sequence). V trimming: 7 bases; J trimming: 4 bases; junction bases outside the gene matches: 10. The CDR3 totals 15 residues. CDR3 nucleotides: TGTGCCAGCAAACCTCGGACAGGGGGGGGATACGAGCAGTACTTC. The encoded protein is CASKPRTGGGYEQYF.

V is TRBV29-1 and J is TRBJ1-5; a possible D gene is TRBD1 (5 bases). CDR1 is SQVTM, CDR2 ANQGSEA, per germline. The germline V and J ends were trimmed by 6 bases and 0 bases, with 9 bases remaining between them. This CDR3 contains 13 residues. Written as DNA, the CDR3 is TGCAGCGTCGTCGACAGTAGCAATCAGCCCCAGCATTTT. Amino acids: CSVVDSSNQPQHF.